Shown below are 10 T cell receptor beta chains from a single sample sequenced in a study of T-cell memory formation after mild COVID-19. Via MiXCR, TCRdb re-called the 5' RACE reads, giving one row per CDR3 protein. The sample lists 250,000 to 350,000 distinct CDR3 sequences, around 15% occurring once. The material sequenced was PBMCs or a T cell subset sorted from them (not recorded which). The receptors originated from a man aged 18-30 years who had mild COVID-19 (a few samples of this study predate the infection). Cell type and time point are not known.

The rearrangement links TRBV4-2 to TRBJ2-1; D assignment may be TRBD1 or TRBD2 (5 bases each). Trimming left V 3 bases short and J 7 bases short, with 7 bases between. Germline V gives CDR1 LGHNA, CDR2 YNFKEQ. The CDR3 covers 12 residues. The CDR3 coding sequence is TGTGCCAGCAGCCACTGGGGGAATGAGCAGTTCTTC. Amino acids: CASSHWGNEQFF.

This clonotype was counted only a few times. The chain joins TRBV20-1 to TRBJ2-3; D ambiguous. The CDR3 consists of 12 residues. Germline V CDR1 and CDR2: DFQATT, SNEGSKA (reference sequence). Trimming took off 3 bases at V and 4 bases at J, with 8 bases between the two ends. CDR3 bases: TGCAGTGCTAGCGGCAGTTCAGATACGCAGTATTTT. As protein: CSASGSSDTQYF.

This chain uses TRBV7-3 with TRBJ2-1; D perhaps matches TRBD2 (6 bases). The ends were cut back, 10 bases at V and 5 bases at J, with 21 bases in the middle. The length of the CDR3 is 15 residues. Germline V CDR1 and CDR2: SGHTA, FQGTGA. The DNA for the CDR3 is TGTGCCACCGCCCCGGAGGGGTGGGCTCACAATGAGCAGTTCTTC. Amino acids: CATAPEGWAHNEQFF.

This clonotype was detected only a few times. The genes are TRBV2 and TRBJ2-1; 7 bases are a match to TRBD1. Germline V gene sequence: CDR1 SNHLY, CDR2 FYNNEI. Germline trimming cut 7 bases from V and 15 bases from J; bases unmatched to any gene: 6. CDR3 length equals 10 residues. This CDR3 is CASISGQWFF. The CDR3 coding sequence is TGTGCCAGCATATCGGGACAGTGGTTCTTC.

CDR3 sequence: CASSPEAPGGNQPQHF. CDR3 in DNA: TGCGCCAGCAGCCCCGAGGCCCCTGGCGGCAATCAGCCCCAGCATTTT. This chain joins TRBV5-1 and TRBJ1-5; D unresolved. The CDR3 loop spans 16 amino acids. Germline V gives CDR1 SGHRS, CDR2 YFSETQ. Trimming pared 4 bases from V and 2 bases from J, leaving 16 bases between.

This clonotype was seen a few times. This chain uses TRBV7-2 with TRBJ2-5, with TRBD2 matching over 8 bases. CDR1 is SGHTA, CDR2 FQGNSA, per germline. J lost 4 bases, V lost 8 bases, and 9 bases had no gene match. The CDR3 spans 14 residues. In DNA, the CDR3 is TGTGCCAGCCAGCAACGGGGGGGCCGAGAGACCCAGTACTTC. Its translation is CASQQRGGRETQYF.

This clonotype has a count of ten or more. V gene TRBV7-6 combines with J gene TRBJ2-7; TRBD1 might be the D (5 bases). The germline CDR1 and CDR2 sequences are SGHVS and FNYEAQ. The CDR3 extends over 13 amino acids. V was pared by 1 base and J by 2 bases, with 6 bases between. The CDR3 protein is CASSLETAYEQYF. The CDR3 DNA reads as TGTGCCAGCAGCTTAGAGACAGCCTACGAGCAGTACTTC.

V usage is TRBV4-2 and J usage is TRBJ2-2, with D possibly matching TRBD1 (5 bases). Germline V CDR1 and CDR2: LGHNA, YNFKEQ. Trimming left V 0 bases short and J 3 bases short, with 11 bases between. CDR3 length equals 16 residues. In DNA, the CDR3 is TGTGCCAGCAGCCAAGAACAGGTGGCGGACACCGGGGAGCTGTTTTTT. Its translation is CASSQEQVADTGELFF.

The CDR3, as DNA: TGTGCCAGCACCCCCGGCAGCTTCTATGGCTACACCTTC. Protein product: CASTPGSFYGYTF. J is TRBJ1-2 and V is TRBV12-3 or TRBV12-4, with D uncertain. The V and J ends lost 7 bases and 4 bases respectively, with 13 bases between them. The CDR3 spans 13 residues.

The chain has TRBV18 and TRBJ1-6; 10 nucleotides agree with TRBD1. The CDR3 has 15 residues. V lost 2 bases and J lost 8; bases outside the gene matches: 3. Germline V lookup: CDR1 KGHSH, CDR2 LQKENI. The CDR3 protein is CASSPETGGDSPLHF. As DNA, the CDR3 is TGTGCCAGCTCACCAGAGACAGGGGGCGATTCACCCCTCCACTTT.